A selection of T cell receptor beta chains follows, all from one sample in a study of beta chain features in type 1 diabetes. Libraries were prepared by immunoSEQ multiplex PCR; TCRdb keeps only in-frame clonotypes and omits some of them. The sample lists over 350,000 clones, around 16% seen once, with roughly 0.017% in the top ten. Sequenced: naive CD4+ T cells from blood. These receptors were collected from a woman under 30 in good health. The CDR3 runs from the conserved cysteine through the conserved F or W. The order of the fields is D gene, V gene, clone size, J gene, CDR3 protein, CDR3 DNA. D genes are given only for firm matches. Size is stated for part of the rows, as once, few or many counts, or as a class when the clone is expanded.

>TRBD1|TRBV5-4|-|TRBJ1-2
CASSAGTGGISRYGYTF
TGTGCCAGCAGCGCCGGGACAGGGGGAATAAGCCGCTATGGCTACACCTTC
>TRBD1|TRBV6-5|few|TRBJ2-5
CASSRGQWTPTQYF
TGTGCCAGCAGTCGGGGACAGTGGACTCCGACCCAGTACTTC
>-|TRBV9|-|TRBJ2-2
CASSPSGLYTGELFF
TGTGCCAGCAGCCCCTCGGGACTTTACACCGGGGAGCTGTTTTTT
>-|TRBV11-2|few|TRBJ2-1
CASSTVQGPVYNEQFF
TGTGCCAGCAGCACCGTACAGGGACCGGTCTACAATGAGCAGTTCTTC
>-|TRBV20-1|-|TRBJ2-5
CSALLVETQYF
TGCAGTGCTCTACTCGTGGAGACCCAGTACTTC
>-|TRBV6-5|-|TRBJ1-3
CASTTGNTIYF
TGTGCCAGCACCACTGGAAACACCATATATTTT
>TRBD1|TRBV5-4|few|TRBJ2-1
CASSRDRGGYGSNEQFF
TGTGCCAGCAGCAGGGACAGGGGGGGGTATGGGAGCAATGAGCAGTTCTTC
>-|TRBV7-3|-|TRBJ2-6
CASSPQVRAGANVLTF
TGTGCCAGCAGCCCACAGGTTAGGGCTGGGGCCAACGTCCTGACTTTC
>-|TRBV7-3|few|TRBJ2-1
CASSLIGAYNEQFF
TGTGCCAGCAGCTTAATAGGGGCGTACAATGAGCAGTTCTTC
>TRBD1|TRBV30|few|TRBJ2-4
CAWTGTGKNIQYF
TGTGCCTGGACCGGGACAGGCAAAAACATTCAGTACTTC
>TRBD1|TRBV4-3|few|TRBJ2-3
CASSQRDSNTDTQYF
TGCGCCAGCAGCCAACGGGACAGCAACACAGATACGCAGTATTTT
>-|TRBV2|-|TRBJ1-5
CASSETRPGQPQHF
TGTGCCAGCAGTGAGACCCGCCCAGGTCAGCCCCAGCATTTT
>TRBD1|TRBV18|-|TRBJ1-1
CASSPQGANTEAFF
TGTGCCAGCTCACCACAGGGGGCTAACACTGAAGCTTTCTTT
>TRBD1|TRBV28|few|TRBJ1-1
CASRPRQGENTEAFF
TGTGCCAGCAGACCCCGACAGGGGGAGAACACTGAAGCTTTCTTT
>TRBD2|TRBV7-9|-|TRBJ2-1
CASSPVRTSGNEQFF
TGTGCCAGCAGCCCAGTTCGGACTAGTGGTAATGAGCAGTTCTTC
>-|TRBV20-1|-|TRBJ2-7
CSASRSEQYF
TGCAGTGCTAGTCGGAGCGAGCAGTACTTC
>-|TRBV29-1|few|TRBJ2-1
CSTAVSSYNEQFF
TGCAGCACAGCGGTTAGCTCCTACAATGAGCAGTTCTTC
>-|TRBV10-3|few|TRBJ2-5
CAISVRDQETQYF
TGTGCCATCAGTGTCCGGGACCAAGAGACCCAGTACTTC
>-|TRBV20-1|-|TRBJ2-1
CSARLRNEQFF
TGCAGTGCTAGATTGCGGAATGAGCAGTTCTTC
>TRBD1|TRBV4-2|few|TRBJ1-2
CASSHAGTGDIYGYTF
TGTGCCAGCAGCCACGCCGGGACAGGCGATATCTATGGCTACACCTTC
>TRBD1|TRBV11-3|few|TRBJ2-3
CASSPGTGGRDTQYF
TGTGCCAGCAGCCCTGGGACAGGGGGTCGAGATACGCAGTATTTT
>TRBD1|TRBV7-9|few|TRBJ1-3
CASSGQVSGNTIYF
TGTGCCAGCTCTGGACAGGTCTCTGGAAACACCATATATTTT
>-|TRBV30|few|TRBJ1-1
CAGGRGRKTEAFF
TGTGCCGGAGGGCGGGGGAGAAAGACTGAAGCTTTCTTT
>-|TRBV30|few|TRBJ1-1
CAWNPAGMDEAFF
TGTGCCTGGAATCCGGCGGGAATGGATGAAGCTTTCTTT
>TRBD1|TRBV29-1|-|TRBJ2-7
CSVPRPGQGHEQYF
TGCAGCGTCCCCCGGCCCGGACAGGGCCACGAGCAGTACTTC
>TRBD1|TRBV6-1|few|TRBJ2-5
CASSATGLETQYF
TGTGCCAGCAGTGCGACAGGGCTGGAGACCCAGTACTTC
>TRBD1|TRBV28|few|TRBJ2-1
CASSSPTGDNEQFF
TGTGCCAGCAGTTCTCCCACAGGGGACAATGAGCAGTTCTTC
>TRBD1|TRBV7-9|-|TRBJ2-1
CASSRNGQGKWFGFF
TGTGCCAGCAGCCGAAACGGACAGGGGAAATGGTTCGGGTTCTTC
>-|TRBV6-6|-|TRBJ2-1
CASSSGNEQFF
TGTGCCAGCAGTTCAGGAAATGAGCAGTTCTTC
>TRBD1|TRBV4-2|few|TRBJ2-7
CASSQDAGTGINEQYF
TGTGCCAGCAGCCAAGATGCGGGGACAGGGATAAACGAGCAGTACTTC
>-|TRBV15|-|TRBJ1-1
CATSRSPGVNYLNTEAFF
TGTGCCACCAGCAGGTCCCCGGGGGTTAATTACCTGAACACTGAAGCTTTCTTT
>-|TRBV14|-|TRBJ2-2
CASSQNPTSAGELFF
TGTGCCAGCAGCCAAAATCCGACTAGTGCCGGGGAGCTGTTTTTT